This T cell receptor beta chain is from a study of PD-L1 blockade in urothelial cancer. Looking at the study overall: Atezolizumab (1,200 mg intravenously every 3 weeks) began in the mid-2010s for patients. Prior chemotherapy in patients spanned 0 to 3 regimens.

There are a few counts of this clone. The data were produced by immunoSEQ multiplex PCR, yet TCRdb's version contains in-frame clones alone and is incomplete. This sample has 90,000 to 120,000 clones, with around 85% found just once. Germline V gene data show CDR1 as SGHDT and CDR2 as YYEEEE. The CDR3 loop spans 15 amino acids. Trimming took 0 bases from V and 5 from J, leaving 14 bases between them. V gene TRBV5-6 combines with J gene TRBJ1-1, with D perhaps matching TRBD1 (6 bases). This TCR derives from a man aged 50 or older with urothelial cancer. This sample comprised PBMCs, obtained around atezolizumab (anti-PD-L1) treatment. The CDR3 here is CASSLVRGGETEAFF. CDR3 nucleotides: TGTGCCAGCAGCTTGGTCAGGGGAGGGGAAACTGAAGCTTTCTTT.